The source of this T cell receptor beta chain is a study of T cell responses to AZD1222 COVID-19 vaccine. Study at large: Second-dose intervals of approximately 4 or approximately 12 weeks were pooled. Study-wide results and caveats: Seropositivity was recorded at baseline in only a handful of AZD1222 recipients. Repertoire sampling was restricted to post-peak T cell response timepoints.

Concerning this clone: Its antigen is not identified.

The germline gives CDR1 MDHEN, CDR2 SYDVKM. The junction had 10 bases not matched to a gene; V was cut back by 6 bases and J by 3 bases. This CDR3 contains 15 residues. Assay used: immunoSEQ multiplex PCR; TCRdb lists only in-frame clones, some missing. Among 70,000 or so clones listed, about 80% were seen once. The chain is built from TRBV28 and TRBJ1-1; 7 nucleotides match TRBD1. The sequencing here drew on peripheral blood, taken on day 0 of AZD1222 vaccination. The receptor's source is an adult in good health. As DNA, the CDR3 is TGTGCCAGCAGCCGCCACCAAGACAGGGACACTGAAGCTTTCTTT. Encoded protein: CASSRHQDRDTEAFF.